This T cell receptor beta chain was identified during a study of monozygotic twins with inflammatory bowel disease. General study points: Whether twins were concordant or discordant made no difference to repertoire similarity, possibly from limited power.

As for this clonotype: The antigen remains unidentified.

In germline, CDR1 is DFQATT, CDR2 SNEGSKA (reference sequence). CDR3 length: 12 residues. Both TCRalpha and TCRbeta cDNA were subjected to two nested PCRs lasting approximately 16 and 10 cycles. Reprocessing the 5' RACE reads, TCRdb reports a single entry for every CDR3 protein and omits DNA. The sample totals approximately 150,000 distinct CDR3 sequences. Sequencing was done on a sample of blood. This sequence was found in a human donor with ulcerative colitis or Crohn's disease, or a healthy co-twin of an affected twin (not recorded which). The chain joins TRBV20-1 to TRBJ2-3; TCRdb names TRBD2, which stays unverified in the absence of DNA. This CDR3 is CSASPGPDTQYF.